This T cell receptor beta chain was identified in a study of blood T cells in healthy people across ages. The use of a sample-barcoded 5' primer and a J-beta primer mix characterized a second PCR of about 6 to 11 cycles. Sequencing of every sample gave 3 million or more CDR3-containing paired-end reads. TCRdb called the 5' RACE reads again in MiXCR, with one record for every CDR3 protein. The sample lists roughly 1,700,000 distinct CDR3 sequences, approximately 30% occurring once. Concerning this clonotype itself: Its cognate antigen is unknown.

Study observations and caveats: Unsorted PBMC input precluded a conclusive naive versus antigen-experienced comparison. There was a strong correlation between TCR beta diversity and naive T cell percentage. Among long-lived donors, naive CD4+ cells were more numerous and diversity higher than in aged donors.

V lost 6 bases, J lost 8 bases, and 13 bases lay in between. CDR3 length: 12 residues. The material sequenced was blood. The chain joins TRBV12-3 or TRBV12-4 to TRBJ1-2; D is unresolved. This receptor was obtained from a woman aged 25 to 39 in good health. CDR3 nucleotides: TGTGCCAGCAGGTTGGGAGAGAGGGGCTACACCTTC. This sequence encodes CASRLGERGYTF.